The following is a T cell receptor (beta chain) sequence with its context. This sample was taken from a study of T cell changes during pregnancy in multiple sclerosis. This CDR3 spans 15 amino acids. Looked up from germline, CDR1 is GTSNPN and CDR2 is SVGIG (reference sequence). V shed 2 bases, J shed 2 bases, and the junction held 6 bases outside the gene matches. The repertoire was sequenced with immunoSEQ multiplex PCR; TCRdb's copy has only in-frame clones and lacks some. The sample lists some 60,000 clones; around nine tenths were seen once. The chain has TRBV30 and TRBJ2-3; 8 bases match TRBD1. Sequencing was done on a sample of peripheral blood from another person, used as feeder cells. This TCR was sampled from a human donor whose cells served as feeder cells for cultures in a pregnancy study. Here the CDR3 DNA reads TGTGCCTGGAGTACTCAGGGGGCGTACACAGATACGCAGTATTTT. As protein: CAWSTQGAYTDTQYF.